Included here is one T cell receptor (beta chain) sequence, with context. The specificity of this receptor is unknown. Nothing much larger sits one base from this clone, and base qualities are not available. This sample was included in a study of T cell changes during pregnancy in multiple sclerosis (dated by TCRdb to about 2019). With respect to the entire study: In women with multiple sclerosis, the researchers looked at how the T cell repertoire shifted as pregnancy progressed.

Compared with germline, V lacks 4 bases and J lacks 5 bases; bases without a gene match: 9. The CDR3 runs 15 amino acids, cysteine and phenylalanine included. Kept here is only the CDR3 DNA, which spans 45 bases and is read in frame from base 1. CDR1 and CDR2, per the germline V gene (reference sequence), are SEHNR and FQNEAQ. The library was obtained by the immunoSEQ multiplex PCR assay. TCRdb carries this immuneACCESS record with in-frame sequences only. Its versions omit some clonotypes, under half of them owing to an unresolved V gene in the studies checked, with the rest unexplained. Counted in this sample were tens of thousands of clones; around 97% of them appeared once. The leading ten clones occupy over 2% of the sample.

The material was CD8+ T cells from peripheral blood mononuclear cells, obtained after pregnancy. Rearrangement joined TRBV7-9 to TRBJ2-7, and TRBD1 aligns with 9 junction nucleotides. The source is a female donor with multiple sclerosis, enrolled in a pregnancy study. In nucleotide form, the sequence is TGTGCCAGCAGCTATGCCAACAGGGGGCTGCACGAGCAGTACTTC. Its translation is CASSYANRGLHEQYF.